The next 22 T cell receptor beta chains were all read from a single sample in a study of regulatory T cells in long-lasting Graves disease. Time point denoted: persistent/refractory GD, antithyroid drugs over 5 years with positive TRAb. RNA isolated from PBMCs was used to make the TCR library. TCR beta libraries were built with iRepertoire HTBI primers and Arm-PCR of CDR3 regions. TCRdb re-called the multiplex PCR reads through MiXCR, storing one row per CDR3 protein. The top ten clones hold around 42% of a sample with 700,000 or so distinct CDR3 sequences, about 32% of them seen once. Source: peripheral blood mononuclear cells (PBMCs), taken when the disease was refractory, from a patient treated with antithyroid drugs. These receptors originate from a female donor with Graves disease.

The chain recombines TRBV5-1 with TRBJ1-1, with D tentatively TRBD1 (5 bases). V lost 1 base, J lost 1 base, and 17 bases lay in between. There are 17 residues in the CDR3. The germline V gene encodes CDR1 SGHRS and CDR2 YFSETQ. CDR3 in amino acids: CASSLSGGGAGNTEAFF. The CDR3, as DNA: TGCGCCAGCAGCTTGTCCGGCGGTGGGGCGGGGAACACTGAAGCTTTCTTT.

This clonotype was seen a single time. V usage is TRBV2 and J usage is TRBJ2-5, with D tentatively TRBD2 (6 bases). The closer fit of TRBJ2-1 to the DNA end suggests the J call may be wrong. The V gene's germline CDR1 is SNHLY and CDR2 FYNNEI. CDR3 length: 14 amino acids. The CDR3 DNA reads TGTGCCAGCAGTACCTACGGGAGTGGAAATGAGCAGTTCTTC. Translation gives CASSTYGSGNEQFF.

The genes are TRBV14 and TRBJ2-7; 12 nucleotides line up with TRBD2. The CDR3 loop spans 17 amino acids. V shed 0 bases, J shed 2 bases, and the junction held 5 bases outside the gene matches. Per germline, CDR1 SGHDN and CDR2 FVKESK. The CDR3 here is CASSQELAGGPPYEQYF. For the CDR3, the DNA is TGTGCCAGCAGCCAAGAGCTAGCGGGAGGGCCACCCTACGAGCAGTACTTC.

In its sample, this clonotype was seen a few times. The chain is built from TRBV7-9 and TRBJ1-1, with D possibly TRBD1 on 6 matching bases. This CDR3 contains 13 residues. The germline CDR1 and CDR2 sequences are SEHNR and FQNEAQ (reference sequence). Trimming pared 1 base from V and 9 bases from J, leaving 12 bases between. The CDR3 is CASSLVDTGKAFF. For the CDR3, the DNA is TGTGCCAGCAGCTTAGTTGACACAGGGAAAGCTTTCTTT.

This clonotype was picked up a small number of times. The chain combines TRBV6-1 with TRBJ2-5; D is uncertain. The CDR3 is 13 amino acids. The V end lost 7 bases, the J end lost 1 base, and 10 bases lay between the germline ends. CDR1 and CDR2 (germline): MNHNS, SASEGT. The CDR3 coding sequence is TGTGCCAGCATGAGGCCAGGCCAAGAGACCCAGTACTTC. It encodes CASMRPGQETQYF.

This clonotype showed up many times. This chain connects TRBV7-2 to TRBJ1-5; maybe TRBD1 (5 bases). Between the trimmed V and J ends, which lost 0 bases and 7 bases, there was a span of 16 bases. Germline V gene sequence: CDR1 SGHTA, CDR2 FQGNSA. The CDR3 runs 16 residues. CDR3 in amino acids: CASSLAPRGSGQPQHF. The DNA for the CDR3 is TGTGCCAGCAGCTTAGCCCCCCGGGGGAGCGGACAGCCCCAGCATTTT.

The chain recombines TRBV7-9 with TRBJ1-1, with D hard to call. The V and J ends lost 2 bases and 4 bases respectively, with 11 bases between them. This CDR3 comprises 14 residues. The V gene's germline CDR1 is SEHNR and CDR2 FQNEAQ (reference sequence). The DNA of the CDR3 is TGTGCCAGCAGCTTAATCGGGGTGGGCACTGAAGCTTTCTTT. Amino acid sequence: CASSLIGVGTEAFF. Full variable domain (remainder filled in from reference TRBV7-9 and TRBJ1-1): DTGVSQNPRHKITKRGQNVTFRCDPISEHNRLYWYRQTLGQGPEFLTYFQNEAQLEKSRLLSDRFSAERPKGSFSTLEIQRTEQGDSAMYLCASSLIGVGTEAFFGQGTRLTVV.

The chain joins TRBV3-1 to TRBJ1-5, with D tentatively TRBD1 (5 bases). The CDR3 is 16 residues long. V was trimmed by 1 base and J by 3 bases, leaving 13 bases between them. In germline, CDR1 is LGHDT, CDR2 YNNKEL (reference sequence). CDR3: CASSQGRSGANQPQHF. DNA of the CDR3: TGTGCCAGCAGCCAAGGTCGGTCCGGGGCCAATCAGCCCCAGCATTTT.

The chain has TRBV6-5 and TRBJ1-2; 8 nucleotides agree with TRBD1. CDR3 length: 14 amino acids. From germline, CDR1 is MNHEY and CDR2 SVGAGI. The J segment lost 7 bases and the V segment lost 2 bases, leaving 6 bases of the junction unmatched. CDR3 in amino acids: CASSYIRGLFGYTF. The CDR3 nucleotides read TGTGCCAGCAGTTACATCAGGGGGCTTTTTGGCTACACCTTC.

The V call is TRBV3-1, the J call TRBJ1-6; 9 bases are shared with TRBD1. V shed 0 bases, J shed 6 bases, and the junction held 6 bases outside the gene matches. CDR1 and CDR2 (germline): LGHDT, YNNKEL (reference sequence). The CDR3 sequence is 17 residues long. In nucleotides, the CDR3 is TGTGCCAGCAGCCAAGAAGCGAACAGGGGGCGTAATTCACCCCTCCACTTT. Translating gives CASSQEANRGRNSPLHF.

This clonotype was counted ten times or more. This rearrangement joins TRBV28 to TRBJ2-7, with TRBD1 matching 10 bases. The CDR3 runs to 16 residues. From germline, CDR1 is MDHEN and CDR2 SYDVKM. The V segment lost 4 bases and the J segment 2 bases; nucleotides outside the gene matches: 8. The DNA of the CDR3 is TGTGCCAGCAGTTCCCCTTGGACAGGGGGACCCTACGAGCAGTACTTC. As protein: CASSSPWTGGPYEQYF.

This clonotype was recorded a few times. This chain joins TRBV15 and TRBJ1-4; perhaps TRBD1 as D (5 bases). CDR1 is LNHNV, CDR2 YYDKDF, per germline (reference sequence). The V end lost 5 bases, the J end lost 8 bases, and 18 bases lay between the germline ends. This CDR3 has 15 amino acids. CDR3 DNA sequence: TGTGCCACCAGCGGCGCCGGGGGAAGGGACGAAAAACTGTTTTTT. Its protein is CATSGAGGRDEKLFF.

The chain employs TRBV6-5 and TRBJ2-7, with TRBD2 matching over 7 bases. V shed 2 bases and J 7 bases; nucleotides not matched to a gene: 5. Germline assignment: CDR1 MNHEY and CDR2 SVGAGI. CDR3 length: 13 residues. CDR3 bases: TGTGCCAGCAGTTACACGGGAGCGGGGGAGCAGTACTTC. Amino acids: CASSYTGAGEQYF.

J is TRBJ1-1 and V is TRBV30; TRBD1 aligns across 11 bases. V dropped 5 bases and J dropped 5; count of bases not matched to a gene: 7. This CDR3 is 14 amino acids long. Germline CDR1 is GTSNPN and CDR2 is SVGIG (reference sequence). CDR3 in DNA: TGTGCCTGGCATTGGGGACAGGGGGGGACTGAAGCTTTCTTT. Translation gives CAWHWGQGGTEAFF.

This clonotype has only a few counts. The chain couples TRBV11-3 to TRBJ1-1; D is perhaps TRBD1 (5 bases). CDR3 length equals 14 residues. CDR1 and CDR2 from the germline V gene are SGHNT and YENEEA. Trimming stripped 2 bases from V and 4 bases from J, with 11 bases between. In DNA, the CDR3 is TGTGCCAGCAGCTTACCTACAGGAGGCACTGAAGCTTTCTTT. Translation: CASSLPTGGTEAFF.

This clonotype was observed a few times. The J gene is TRBJ1-1, the V gene TRBV3-1; D remains ambiguous. CDR1 LGHDT and CDR2 YNNKEL come from the germline V gene (reference sequence). CDR3 size: 12 residues. Trimming cost V 3 bases and J 6 bases, with 8 bases left between them. This CDR3 is CASSQYGSEAFF. DNA for the CDR3: TGTGCCAGCAGCCAGTATGGTTCTGAAGCTTTCTTT.

This clonotype occurred a few times. The J gene is TRBJ1-1, the V gene TRBV5-1, with D unresolved. In germline, CDR1 is SGHRS, CDR2 YFSETQ. Trimming shortened V by 4 bases and J by 2 bases, and 9 bases separated the two germline ends. This CDR3 comprises 13 residues. Here the CDR3 DNA reads TGCGCCAGCAGCCACACACACAACACTGAAGCTTTCTTT. It yields the protein CASSHTHNTEAFF.

In this sample, this clonotype turned up a few times. This chain connects TRBV11-2 to TRBJ2-2, with D maybe TRBD2 (5 bases). Trimming cost V 6 bases and J 2 bases, with 13 bases left between them. The CDR3 contains 15 residues. Germline CDR1 is SGHAT and CDR2 is FQNNGV. CDR3 in amino acids: CASRSPRDNTGELFF. CDR3 DNA: TGTGCCAGCAGGAGTCCCCGGGATAACACCGGGGAGCTGTTTTTT. The full variable domain, its missing parts supplied by reference TRBV11-2 and TRBJ2-2, is EAGVAQSPRYKIIEKRQSVAFWCNPISGHATLYWYQQILGQGPKLLIQFQNNGVVDDSQLPKDRFSAERLKGVDSTLKIQPAKLEDSAVYLCASRSPRDNTGELFFGEGSRLTVL.

The chain carries TRBV2 and TRBJ2-7, with D maybe TRBD2 (5 bases). The germline CDR1 and CDR2 sequences are SNHLY and FYNNEI. There are 9 residues in the CDR3. The CDR3 bases are TGTGCGCTCCGCGGGGAGCAGTACTTC. It yields the protein CALRGEQYF.

The J gene is TRBJ2-7, the V gene TRBV6-1; D may be TRBD1 (6 bases). Trimming removed 5 bases from V and 2 bases from J, with 19 bases in between. Germline CDR1 MNHNS, CDR2 SASEGT. The CDR3 has 16 residues. CDR3 in amino acids: CASSRHSGTTPYEQYF. CDR3 DNA sequence: TGTGCCAGCAGTCGTCACTCCGGGACAACCCCCTACGAGCAGTACTTC.

V usage is TRBV27 and J usage is TRBJ2-7; D could derive from TRBD1 or TRBD2 (6 bases each). Germline CDR1 reads MNHEY; CDR2 reads SMNVEV (reference sequence). Trimming removed 3 bases at V and 7 bases at J, with 13 bases between. The CDR3 consists of 13 residues. This CDR3 is CASSLGGRSEQYF. CDR3 bases: TGTGCCAGCAGTTTGGGGGGCAGGTCAGAGCAGTACTTC.

This clonotype was observed at least ten times. The chain recombines TRBV28 with TRBJ1-2; 7 bases agree with TRBD1. There are 13 residues in the CDR3. Germline V gene lookup returns CDR1 MDHEN and CDR2 SYDVKM. The junction had 1 base not matched to a gene; V was cut back by 5 bases and J by 1 base. The CDR3 DNA follows: TGTGCCAGCAGTGCAGGGGGTAACTATGGCTACACCTTC. Its translation is CASSAGGNYGYTF.